This TCR beta chain was recovered during a study of cytomegalovirus exposure and HLA in healthy donors. Note on this clone: Its specificity is not known.

Germline V gene lookup returns CDR1 MNHNY and CDR2 SVGAGI (reference sequence). CDR3 size: 14 residues. V was cut by 3 bases and J by 6 bases, with 12 bases left in between. Primers for the PCR totalled 60 Vbeta and 13 Jbeta. Repertoires were generated with immunoSEQ multiplex PCR, while TCRdb's copy carries only in-frame clones and drops some. The sample includes under 70,000 clones, 65% to 70% seen only once; the top ten take around 2%. Broader study findings: Altogether, 160 or so TCR beta chains were recorded as cytomegalovirus-associated.

The sequencing sample was made of PBMCs. J is TRBJ1-5 and V is TRBV6-6, with D possibly being TRBD1 (5 bases). This TCR was sampled from a woman aged 25 to 39 in good health and CMV-seronegative. The CDR3 sequence: CASSYGQGSQPQHF. The DNA of the CDR3 is TGTGCCAGCAGTTATGGGCAGGGTAGTCAGCCCCAGCATTTT.